These 22 T cell receptor beta chains came from one sample sequenced in a study of control samples from healthy donors and cancer patients. Using immunoSEQ multiplex PCR, the repertoire was profiled, and TCRdb retains in-frame clones only, with some absent. Here the sample table reports approximately 190,000 clones. The material sequenced was blood. All receptors come from a young woman in good health.

The chain combines TRBV11-2 with TRBJ2-5; no firm D call. This CDR3 spans 12 amino acids. Germline CDR1 and CDR2: SGHAT and FQNNGV. V lost 5 bases and J lost 7, with 11 bases in between. This CDR3 is CASSRLPPTQYF. CDR3 DNA sequence: TGTGCCAGCAGCCGACTCCCCCCGACCCAGTACTTC.

The chain uses TRBV12-3 or TRBV12-4 and TRBJ1-2; D call uncertain. The ends were cut back, 8 bases at V and 4 bases at J, with 8 bases in the middle. This CDR3 has 11 amino acids. DNA of the CDR3: TGTGCCAGCTCAGTGGGCTATGGCTACACCTTC. Its translation: CASSVGYGYTF.

The chain links TRBV6-5 to TRBJ1-1; TRBD1 aligns across 11 bases. Germline CDR1 reads MNHEY; CDR2 reads SVGAGI. J lost 6 bases, V lost 6 bases, and 6 bases had no gene match. The CDR3 has 14 residues. Written as DNA, the CDR3 is TGTGCCAGCAGCTGGGACAGGGGGATCGCTGAAGCTTTCTTT. Protein sequence: CASSWDRGIAEAFF.

The chain is built from TRBV20-1 and TRBJ1-4; no clear D gene. The V gene's germline CDR1 is DFQATT and CDR2 SNEGSKA (reference sequence). This CDR3 region has 10 residues. V gave up 7 bases and J gave up 3 bases, with 3 bases separating them. CDR3 sequence (DNA): TGCAGTGGTTCTAATGAAAAACTGTTTTTT. Amino acids: CSGSNEKLFF.

This sequence joins TRBV5-1 and TRBJ2-1; D might be TRBD1 (7 bases). Per germline, CDR1 SGHRS and CDR2 YFSETQ. V lost 4 bases, J lost 4 bases, and 12 bases lay in between. The CDR3 has 14 residues. The CDR3 DNA reads TGCGCCAGCAGCGCGGGACAGATTTACAATGAGCAGTTCTTC. Translation gives CASSAGQIYNEQFF.

The chain employs TRBV5-1 and TRBJ2-1; TRBD2 aligns across 9 bases. CDR1 and CDR2 (germline): SGHRS, YFSETQ. V lost 5 bases and J lost 7; bases outside the gene matches: 7. The CDR3 is 14 amino acids. Here the CDR3 reads CASSGSGGMNEQFF. CDR3 in DNA: TGCGCCAGCAGTGGGAGCGGGGGGATGAATGAGCAGTTCTTC.

The chain combines TRBV5-1 with TRBJ1-6, with 7 bases lining up with TRBD1. The ends lost 4 bases at V and 5 bases at J; junction bases unmatched: 12. The CDR3 length is 17 residues. Germline V gene lookup returns CDR1 SGHRS and CDR2 YFSETQ. The CDR3 region is CASSPGFGTVDNSPLHF. Written as DNA, the CDR3 is TGCGCCAGCAGCCCCGGTTTTGGGACAGTCGATAATTCACCCCTCCACTTT.

The chain recombines TRBV19 with TRBJ2-7, with 12 positions matching TRBD2. The CDR3 has 13 residues. Germline V gene data show CDR1 as LNHDA and CDR2 as SQIVND (reference sequence). The V gene end was trimmed by 8 bases and the J gene end by 2 bases; junction bases not matched to a gene: 1. The CDR3 region is CASRTSGAYEQYF. The CDR3 coding sequence is TGTGCCAGTCGGACTAGCGGGGCCTACGAGCAGTACTTC. The full variable domain, with the rest looked up from reference TRBV19 and TRBJ2-7, is DGGITQSPKYLFRKEGQNVTLSCEQNLNHDAMYWYRQDPGQGLRLIYYSQIVNDFQKGDIAEGYSVSREKKESFPLTVTSAQKNPTAFYLCASRTSGAYEQYFGPGTRLTVT.

The J gene is TRBJ1-2, the V gene TRBV7-9; D unresolved. Germline V CDR1 and CDR2: SEHNR, FQNEAQ (reference sequence). Trimming pared 0 bases from V and 4 bases from J, leaving 15 bases between. The CDR3 runs 16 residues. Here the CDR3 DNA reads TGTGCCAGCAGCTTAGCAAGCCTTGGACGTCGCTATGGCTACACCTTC. Its protein is CASSLASLGRRYGYTF.

The chain couples TRBV30 to TRBJ1-2; D possibly corresponds to TRBD1 (6 bases). Germline CDR1 reads GTSNPN; CDR2 reads SVGIG (reference sequence). V was shortened by 5 bases and J by 4 bases, with 14 bases between the two germline ends. The CDR3 runs 13 residues. CDR3 in amino acids: CAWEQGAGYGYTF. The DNA of the CDR3 is TGTGCCTGGGAACAGGGTGCCGGCTATGGCTACACCTTC.

The rearrangement joins TRBV21-1 to TRBJ2-7; TRBD2, as called in the table, went unchecked against the DNA. TRBV21-1 is a pseudogene locus. CDR3 length equals 15 residues. The CDR3 here is CASTPHRGLAYEQYF. The CDR3 DNA reads TGTGCCAGCACGCCACACCGGGGACTAGCCTACGAGCAGTACTTC.

This chain links TRBV28 with TRBJ1-3; weak D call: TRBD1 (6 bases). This CDR3 contains 16 residues. Between the trimmed V and J ends, which lost 3 bases and 4 bases, there was a span of 16 bases. Germline CDR1 reads MDHEN; CDR2 reads SYDVKM. The CDR3 coding sequence is TGTGCCAGCAGTTTGGGGGGGGCGCGATCCGGAAACACCATATATTTT. Translating gives CASSLGGARSGNTIYF.

The J gene is TRBJ1-2, the V gene TRBV28; unclear D gene. The germline CDR1 and CDR2 sequences are MDHEN and SYDVKM. The CDR3 loop spans 13 amino acids. In DNA, the CDR3 is TGTCCACCTGCTGGGGAACCTAACTATGGCTACACCTTC. Translation gives CPPAGEPNYGYTF.

The gene calls are TRBV3-1 (or the pseudogene TRBV3-2) and TRBJ1-4; the D gene is possibly TRBD1 (6 bases). Germline V CDR1 and CDR2: LGHDT, YNNKEL (reference sequence). CDR3 size: 17 residues. Deletions cut 1 base from V and 6 bases from J, with 18 bases between. CDR3 sequence reads: CASSQGRWGLNDEKLFF. The CDR3 DNA reads TGTGCCAGCAGCCAAGGTCGCTGGGGGCTGAATGATGAAAAACTGTTTTTT.

This chain links TRBV18 with TRBJ1-2; D is uncertain. Germline assignment: CDR1 KGHSH and CDR2 LQKENI. V shed 3 bases and J shed 3 bases, with 14 bases lying between them. This CDR3 spans 15 amino acids. The CDR3 nucleotides are TGTGCCAGCTCACCGAAGGGTAGTTGGGACTATGGCTACACCTTC. Residues: CASSPKGSWDYGYTF. Drawing the rest from reference TRBV18 and TRBJ1-2, the complete variable domain is NAGVMQNPRHLVRRRGQEARLRCSPMKGHSHVYWYRQLPEEGLKFMVYLQKENIIDESGMPKERFSAEFPKEGPSILRIQQVVRGDSAAYFCASSPKGSWDYGYTFGSGTRLTVV.

V usage is TRBV7-9 and J usage is TRBJ2-1, with unresolved D. The CDR3 extends over 15 amino acids. Germline V CDR1 and CDR2: SEHNR, FQNEAQ (reference sequence). Trimming pared 1 base from V and 0 bases from J, leaving 7 bases between. The CDR3 here is CASSLVHDSYNEQFF. Here the CDR3 DNA reads TGTGCCAGCAGCTTAGTACACGACTCCTACAATGAGCAGTTCTTC.

CDR3 sequence: CASSGVSTSSGNTIYF. The DNA for the CDR3 is TGTGCCAGCAGCGGGGTCTCAACGAGCTCTGGAAACACCATATATTTT. The V and J genes are TRBV2 and TRBJ1-3; D remains ambiguous. The CDR3 is made up of 16 amino acids. Looked up from germline, CDR1 is SNHLY and CDR2 is FYNNEI. Trimming removed 6 bases at V and 0 bases at J, with 15 bases between.

This rearrangement joins TRBV7-2 to TRBJ2-5; 8 bases fit TRBD2. Germline assignment: CDR1 SGHTA and CDR2 FQGNSA. This CDR3 comprises 15 residues. With 1 base clipped from V and 3 bases from J, the junction kept 4 bases outside the gene matches. CDR3: CASSLGGAGEETQYF. In DNA form, the CDR3 reads TGTGCCAGCAGCTTAGGGGGAGCGGGGGAAGAGACCCAGTACTTC. Based on the CDR3 plus reference TRBV7-2 and TRBJ2-5, the full variable domain is GAGVSQSPSNKVTEKGKDVELRCDPISGHTALYWYRQSLGQGLEFLIYFQGNSAPDKSGLPSDRFSAERTGGSVSTLTIQRTQQEDSAVYLCASSLGGAGEETQYFGPGTRLLVL.

This rearrangement joins TRBV10-3 to TRBJ2-5; D is perhaps TRBD1 (6 bases). From germline, CDR1 is ENHRY and CDR2 SYGVKD. The CDR3 is 13 amino acids. Trimming pared 5 bases from V and 2 bases from J, leaving 9 bases between. DNA for the CDR3: TGTGCCATCAGTCCGGACAGTCAAGAGACCCAGTACTTC. Residues: CAISPDSQETQYF.

This chain's CDR3 is CASSSGTPNTEAFF. The CDR3 DNA follows: TGTGCCAGCAGCTCCGGGACTCCGAACACTGAAGCTTTCTTT. This chain joins TRBV7-2 and TRBJ1-1, with D possibly being TRBD1 (5 bases). V was cut by 4 bases and J by 1 base, with 10 bases left in between. Germline lookup yields CDR1 SGHTA and CDR2 FQGNSA. CDR3 length: 14 residues.

In regard to this clone: The identical CDR3 is also encoded by other nucleotide sequences in the sample. The chain employs TRBV3-1 (or the pseudogene TRBV3-2) and TRBJ1-2; 8 nucleotides align to TRBD1. CDR1 is LGHDT and CDR2 is YNNKEL in the germline V gene (reference sequence). The CDR3 has 13 amino acids. V shed 4 bases and J 6 bases; nucleotides not matched to a gene: 4. The CDR3: CASSPRTGNGYTF. The CDR3 DNA reads TGTGCCAGCAGCCCTCGGACAGGGAATGGCTACACCTTC.

The V and J genes are TRBV11-3 and TRBJ1-5, with no clear D. This CDR3 contains 16 residues. Germline CDR1 is SGHNT and CDR2 is YENEEA. Trimming removed 8 bases from V and 0 bases from J, with 17 bases in between. The CDR3 reads CASLRGRVHSNQPQHF. In DNA, the CDR3 is TGTGCCAGCCTGCGCGGGAGGGTCCATAGCAATCAGCCCCAGCATTTT.